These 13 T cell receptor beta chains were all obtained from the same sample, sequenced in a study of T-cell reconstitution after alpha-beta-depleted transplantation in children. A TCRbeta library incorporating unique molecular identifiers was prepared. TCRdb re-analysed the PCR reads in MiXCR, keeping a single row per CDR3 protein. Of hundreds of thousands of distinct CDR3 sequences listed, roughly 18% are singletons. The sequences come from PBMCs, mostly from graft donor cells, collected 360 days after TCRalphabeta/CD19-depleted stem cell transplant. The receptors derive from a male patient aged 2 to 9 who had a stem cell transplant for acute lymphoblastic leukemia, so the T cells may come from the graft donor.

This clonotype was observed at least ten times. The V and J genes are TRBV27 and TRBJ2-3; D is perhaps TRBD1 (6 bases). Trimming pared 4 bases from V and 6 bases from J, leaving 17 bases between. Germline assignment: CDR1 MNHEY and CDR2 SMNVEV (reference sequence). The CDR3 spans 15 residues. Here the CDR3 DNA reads TGTGCCAGCAGTTCCCCGACAGGAGCACGGGATACGCAGTATTTT. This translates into CASSSPTGARDTQYF.

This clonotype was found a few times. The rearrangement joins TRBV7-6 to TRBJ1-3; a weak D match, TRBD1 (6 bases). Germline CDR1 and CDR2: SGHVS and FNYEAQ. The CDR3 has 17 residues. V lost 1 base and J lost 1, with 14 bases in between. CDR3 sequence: CASSLVPGTLSGNTIYF. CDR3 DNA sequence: TGTGCCAGCAGCTTAGTCCCCGGGACACTATCTGGAAACACCATATATTTT.

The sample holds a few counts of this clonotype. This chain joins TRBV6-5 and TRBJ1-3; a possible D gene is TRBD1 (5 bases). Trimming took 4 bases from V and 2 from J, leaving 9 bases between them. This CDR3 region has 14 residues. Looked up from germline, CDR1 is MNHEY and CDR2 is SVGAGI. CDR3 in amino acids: CASSLQETGNTIYF. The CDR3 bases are TGTGCCAGCAGTTTACAGGAGACTGGAAACACCATATATTTT.

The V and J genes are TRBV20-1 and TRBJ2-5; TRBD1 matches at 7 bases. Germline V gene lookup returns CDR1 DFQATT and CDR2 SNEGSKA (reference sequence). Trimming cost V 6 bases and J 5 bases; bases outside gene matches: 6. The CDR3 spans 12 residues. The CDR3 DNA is TGCAGTGCCCCACAGGGGTGGGAGACCCAGTACTTC. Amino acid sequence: CSAPQGWETQYF.

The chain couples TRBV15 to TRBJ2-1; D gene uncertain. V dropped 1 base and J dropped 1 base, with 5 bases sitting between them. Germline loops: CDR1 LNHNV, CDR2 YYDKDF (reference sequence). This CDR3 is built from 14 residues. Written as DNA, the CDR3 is TGTGCCACCAGCAGAGTGATATCCTACAATGAGCAGTTCTTC. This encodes CATSRVISYNEQFF.

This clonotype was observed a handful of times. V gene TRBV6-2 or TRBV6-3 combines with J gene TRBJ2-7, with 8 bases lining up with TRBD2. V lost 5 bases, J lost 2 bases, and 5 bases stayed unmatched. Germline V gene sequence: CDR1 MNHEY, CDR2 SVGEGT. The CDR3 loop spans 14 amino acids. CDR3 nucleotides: TGTGCCAGCAGTGGACTAGCCGCGACCTACGAGCAGTACTTC. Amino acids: CASSGLAATYEQYF.

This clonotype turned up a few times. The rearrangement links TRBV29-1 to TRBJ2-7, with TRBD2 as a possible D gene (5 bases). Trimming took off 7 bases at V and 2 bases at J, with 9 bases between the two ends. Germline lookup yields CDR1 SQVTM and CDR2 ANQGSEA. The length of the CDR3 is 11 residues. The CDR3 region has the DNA TGCAGCGGACGGGGTCCCTACGAGCAGTACTTC. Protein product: CSGRGPYEQYF.

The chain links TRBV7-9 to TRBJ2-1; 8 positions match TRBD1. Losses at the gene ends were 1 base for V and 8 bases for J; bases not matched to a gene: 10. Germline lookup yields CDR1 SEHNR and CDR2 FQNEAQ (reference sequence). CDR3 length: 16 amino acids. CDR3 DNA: TGTGCCAGCAGCTTAGGGCGTGGACAGGGTAACCATGAGCAGTTCTTC. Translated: CASSLGRGQGNHEQFF. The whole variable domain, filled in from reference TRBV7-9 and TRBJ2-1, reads DTGVSQNPRHKITKRGQNVTFRCDPISEHNRLYWYRQTLGQGPEFLTYFQNEAQLEKSRLLSDRFSAERPKGSFSTLEIQRTEQGDSAMYLCASSLGRGQGNHEQFFGPGTRLTVL.

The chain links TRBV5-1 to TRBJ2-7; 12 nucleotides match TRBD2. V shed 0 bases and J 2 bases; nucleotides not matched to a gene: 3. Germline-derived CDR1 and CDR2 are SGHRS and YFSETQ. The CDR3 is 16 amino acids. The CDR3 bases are TGCGCCAGCAGCTTGGGACTAGCGGGGGACACCTACGAGCAGTACTTC. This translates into CASSLGLAGDTYEQYF.

CDR3 in DNA: TGTGCCAGCAGCCCAACTACGGGGGGAGAGACCCAGTACTTC. Its protein is CASSPTTGGETQYF. The V call is TRBV3-1, the J call TRBJ2-5, with 7 bases matching TRBD2. The CDR3 runs 14 residues. The junction had 6 bases not matched to a gene; V was cut back by 4 bases and J by 4 bases. Germline CDR1 reads LGHDT; CDR2 reads YNNKEL (reference sequence).

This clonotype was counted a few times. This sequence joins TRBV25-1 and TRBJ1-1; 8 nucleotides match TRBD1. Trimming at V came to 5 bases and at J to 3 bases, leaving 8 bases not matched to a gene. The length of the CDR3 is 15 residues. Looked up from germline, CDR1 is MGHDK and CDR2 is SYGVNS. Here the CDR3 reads CASSKSGQGYTEAFF. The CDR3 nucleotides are TGTGCCAGCAGTAAATCAGGACAGGGCTACACTGAAGCTTTCTTT.

CDR3 nucleotide sequence: TGTGCCAGCAGCTTTCAAGGGACAGGGACCTACAATGAGCAGTTCTTC. Protein: CASSFQGTGTYNEQFF. V usage is TRBV5-6 and J usage is TRBJ2-1; 9 positions agree with TRBD1. The CDR3 is 16 residues long. CDR1 is SGHDT and CDR2 is YYEEEE in the germline V gene. With 2 bases clipped from V and 2 bases from J, the junction kept 5 bases outside the gene matches. Based on the CDR3 plus reference TRBV5-6 and TRBJ2-1, the full variable domain is DAGVTQSPTHLIKTRGQQVTLRCSPKSGHDTVSWYQQALGQGPQFIFQYYEEEERQRGNFPDRFSGHQFPNYSSELNVNALLLGDSALYLCASSFQGTGTYNEQFFGPGTRLTVL.

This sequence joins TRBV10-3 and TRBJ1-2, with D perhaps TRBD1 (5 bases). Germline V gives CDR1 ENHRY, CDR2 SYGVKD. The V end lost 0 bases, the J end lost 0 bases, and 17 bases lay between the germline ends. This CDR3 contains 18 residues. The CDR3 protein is CAISESVNLDIPNYGYTF. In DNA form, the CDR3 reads TGTGCCATCAGTGAGTCGGTGAATCTGGACATACCTAACTATGGCTACACCTTC.